This entry describes one T cell receptor beta chain. The antigen is unknown. The data are from a study of read filtering for tumor transcriptome and immune sequencing. Study context: Revised staging placed roughly eight patients in R-ISS I, 15 to 20 in II, 6 or 7 in III. Study-wide results and caveats: Without single-read clonotypes, shared clonotype proportions correlated more between IR-seq and RNA-seq.

V was shortened by 4 bases and J by 7 bases, with 11 bases between the two germline ends. CDR1 is SGDLS and CDR2 is YYNGEE in the germline V gene. There are 13 residues in the CDR3. Molecular barcoded adaptors covering alpha/delta and beta/gamma chains were used on 400 to 450 ng RNA. Each CDR3 protein gets one entry after TCRdb re-called the reads with MiXCR. The sample has about 47,000 distinct CDR3 sequences, roughly 12% seen once. Sequenced input: a population of CD138-negative cells sorted from bone marrow. The V and J genes are TRBV9 and TRBJ2-2; D possibly corresponds to TRBD2 (5 bases). The TCR was taken from a donor over 35 with multiple myeloma. The CDR3 sequence is CASSLRVYGELFF. The CDR3 DNA reads as TGTGCCAGCAGCCTGAGGGTTTACGGGGAGCTGTTTTTT.